One TCR beta chain is described in this entry. Its specificity is not known. The data were obtained in a study of identical twins. The CDR3 is 15 amino acids. After removal of 0 bases from V and 2 bases from J, the junction contained 4 bases not matched to a gene. The germline gives CDR1 SGHRS, CDR2 YFSETQ. General study findings and limits: Researchers reported weaker excess twin sharing in beta out-of-frame sequences. Among out-of-frame alpha sequences shared by twins, low generation probability occurred in excess. Abundant beta clonotypes from cord blood had fewer insertions, unlike memory repertoires, which showed none.

Via MiXCR, TCRdb re-called the 5' RACE reads, giving one row per CDR3 protein. In the table there are under 300,000 distinct CDR3 sequences, more than 9.5% of which are singletons. All donors were healthy Caucasians. These data were also reused for a study on yellow fever vaccine responses in identical twins.

The rearrangement uses TRBV5-1 and TRBJ2-5; 7 bases are shared with TRBD2. The sample consisted of memory (CD45RO+) T cells sorted from blood. The receptor comes from a young woman in good health. The CDR3 region is CASSLGGLEQETQYF. The DNA of the CDR3 is TGCGCCAGCAGCTTGGGCGGACTAGAACAAGAGACCCAGTACTTC. Variable domain in full (rest from reference TRBV5-1 and TRBJ2-5): KAGVTQTPRYLIKTRGQQVTLSCSPISGHRSVSWYQQTPGQGLQFLFEYFSETQRNKGNFPGRFSGRQFSNSRSEMNVSTLELGDSALYLCASSLGGLEQETQYFGPGTRLLVL.